The present entry profiles one TCR beta chain with its context. No antigen is known for it. TCR alpha and TCR beta cDNA libraries carrying sample barcodes and UMIs were produced by 5'RACE using constant-segment primers. TCRdb analysed the 5' RACE reads with MiXCR anew, one entry per CDR3 protein. The table shows 550,000 to 650,000 distinct CDR3 sequences, with roughly a sixth occurring only once. This specimen comes from a study of T-cell memory formation after mild COVID-19. Study-level results: Day 15 to 85 contracting clones showed balanced CD4/CD8; day 15 to 37 expanders favored CD4+.

The TCR sequence derives from an adult woman who had mild COVID-19 (a few samples of this study predate the infection). Cell type and time point are not known. The sample was PBMCs or a T cell subset sorted from them (not recorded which).

CDR3 residues: CASRTIEALSVPETSGGQADTQYF. CDR3 coding DNA: TGTGCCAGCAGGACGATCGAAGCCTTATCGGTCCCAGAGACTAGCGGGGGGCAGGCAGATACGCAGTATTTT. This chain connects TRBV2 to TRBJ2-3; TRBD2 aligns across 13 bases. This CDR3 is built from 24 residues. V was clipped by 6 bases and J by 4 bases; unmatched bases: 31. Germline CDR1 and CDR2: SNHLY and FYNNEI.